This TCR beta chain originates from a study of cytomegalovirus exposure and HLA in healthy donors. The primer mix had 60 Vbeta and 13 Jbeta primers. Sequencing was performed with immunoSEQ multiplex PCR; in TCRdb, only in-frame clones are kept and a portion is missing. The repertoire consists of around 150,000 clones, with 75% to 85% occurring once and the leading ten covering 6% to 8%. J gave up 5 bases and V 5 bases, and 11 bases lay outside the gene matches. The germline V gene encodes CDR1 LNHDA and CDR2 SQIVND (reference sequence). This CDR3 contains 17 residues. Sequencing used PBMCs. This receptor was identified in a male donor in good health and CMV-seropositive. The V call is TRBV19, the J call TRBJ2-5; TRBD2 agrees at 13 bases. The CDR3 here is CASSVGLAGAPRETQYF. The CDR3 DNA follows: TGTGCCAGTAGTGTCGGACTAGCGGGGGCCCCTCGCGAGACCCAGTACTTC. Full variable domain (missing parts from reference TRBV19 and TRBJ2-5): DGGITQSPKYLFRKEGQNVTLSCEQNLNHDAMYWYRQDPGQGLRLIYYSQIVNDFQKGDIAEGYSVSREKKESFPLTVTSAQKNPTAFYLCASSVGLAGAPRETQYFGPGTRLLVL.